The 2 T cell receptor beta chains in this list originate from one sample, sequenced in a study of blood T cell repertoires in COVID-19. Produced via immunoSEQ multiplex PCR; TCRdb's table is partial and in-frame only. The sample consists of approximately 180,000 clones, over 80% of them appearing once. What was sequenced was peripheral blood. The receptors stem from a woman aged 40 to 49 with COVID-19, enrolled during active disease.

This clone appeared a few times. The rearrangement uses TRBV6-1 and TRBJ2-3; 9 bases align to TRBD2. Germline CDR1 reads MNHNS; CDR2 reads SASEGT. The V and J ends lost 2 bases and 0 bases, in that order; junction bases with no gene match: 0. The CDR3 runs 15 residues. As DNA, the CDR3 is TGTGCCAGCAGTGAACTAGCGGGGAGCACAGATACGCAGTATTTT. Amino acids: CASSELAGSTDTQYF.

The rearrangement links TRBV18 to TRBJ1-1; TRBD1 matches 7 bases. From germline, CDR1 is KGHSH and CDR2 LQKENI. After removal of 4 bases from V and 7 bases from J, the junction contained 6 bases not matched to a gene. The CDR3 is made up of 13 amino acids. DNA of the CDR3: TGTGCCAGCTCACTTACCGGGACAGTTGAAGCTTTCTTT. Protein: CASSLTGTVEAFF.